This is a list of T cell receptor beta chains from one sample in a study of memory CD4+ T cells and cytomegalovirus serostatus. Libraries were prepared by immunoSEQ multiplex PCR; TCRdb keeps only in-frame clonotypes and omits some of them. The repertoire holds over 55,000 clones, with 70% to 80% as singletons. The sequencing sample was made of memory CD4+ T cells from blood. Receptor source: an adult in good health and CMV-seronegative. CDR3s include the opening cysteine and the closing phenylalanine or tryptophan. The D gene is left open where the match is weak. For some rows the clone size is stated as once, few or many, or as a class when expanded; others skip it.

>few|TRBV19|TRBJ1-5|.
TGTGCCAGTTACCCAGGAGGCACCCGCAGAACCCAGCCCCAGCATTTT
CASYPGGTRRTQPQHF
>.|TRBV14|TRBJ1-1|.
TGTGCCAGCAGCCGTTACCTGGGGGACGTTGAAGCTTTCTTT
CASSRYLGDVEAFF
>.|TRBV2|TRBJ1-1|.
TGTGCCAGCAGGAGGATGGAGGGAGGGAACACTGAAGCTTTCTTT
CASRRMEGGNTEAFF
>.|TRBV6-5|TRBJ2-1|TRBD2
TGTGCCAGCAGTTACTCCGGGACTAGCGGGAGTGATGAGCAGTTCTTC
CASSYSGTSGSDEQFF
>.|TRBV12-5|TRBJ2-6|TRBD1
TGTGCTAGTGGTTTAATGACAGGGGTTACCGGGGCCAACGTCCTGACTTTC
CASGLMTGVTGANVLTF
>.|TRBV18|TRBJ1-1|.
TGTGCCAGCTCACCTCTGGGGGCGCCCACTGAAGCTTTCTTT
CASSPLGAPTEAFF
>once|TRBV2|TRBJ2-2|.
TGTGCCAGCAGTGGGCAGGAGACCGGGGAGCTGTTTTTT
CASSGQETGELFF
>once|TRBV10-3|TRBJ1-2|.
TGTGCCAGCAGACTTAGTCTACAGGCCCGGGGTGGCTACACCTTC
CASRLSLQARGGYTF
>once|TRBV7-6|TRBJ2-3|TRBD2
TGTGCCAGCAGCTTAGCGAGCGGGGGGGCCGGAGATACGCAGTATTTT
CASSLASGGAGDTQYF
>.|TRBV7-8|TRBJ1-2|.
TGTGCCAGCAGCTTACGTGGCGGTCTGGACTATGGCTACACCTTC
CASSLRGGLDYGYTF
>.|TRBV18|TRBJ1-2|.
TGTGCCAGCTCACCAGGCGGGTATGGCTACACCTTC
CASSPGGYGYTF
>once|TRBV12-5|TRBJ1-4|TRBD1
TGTGCTAGTGGCCAGGGACAGGTAGGCGAAAAACTGTTTTTT
CASGQGQVGEKLFF
>.|TRBV6-6|TRBJ1-2|.
TGTGCCAGCAGCCTGGACAACTATGGCTACACCTTC
CASSLDNYGYTF
>.|TRBV27|TRBJ1-5|TRBD1
TGTGCCAGCAGCCCACAAGGGACAGTGGGGAATCAGCCCCAGCATTTT
CASSPQGTVGNQPQHF
>.|TRBV28|TRBJ2-7|TRBD2
TGTGCCAGCACCTCTGCGGGAGCTTGGTACGAGCAGTACTTC
CASTSAGAWYEQYF
>once|TRBV6-1|TRBJ2-7|.
TGTGCCAGCAGTGATGTAGGGGAGCAGTACTTC
CASSDVGEQYF
>.|TRBV27|TRBJ1-1|TRBD1
TGTGCCAGCAGTCGGACAGGGGGCAACACTGAAGCTTTCTTT
CASSRTGGNTEAFF
>.|TRBV6-6|TRBJ1-2|TRBD1
TGTGCCAGCAGTTCAAGGGGGCGGGGTGGCTACACCTTC
CASSSRGRGGYTF
>.|TRBV6-6|TRBJ2-7|TRBD1
TGTGCCAGCAGACTCGACAGGGAGAGGAGCTACGAGCAGTACTTC
CASRLDRERSYEQYF
>.|TRBV9|TRBJ2-1|TRBD2
TGTGCCAGCAGCGTACATCTGGCGGGAGGGTCTGAGCAGTTCTTC
CASSVHLAGGSEQFF
>once|TRBV7-2|TRBJ2-5|TRBD1
TGTGCCAGCAACCAACAGACAGGGGGCGTTGAGACCCAGTACTTC
CASNQQTGGVETQYF
>few|TRBV19|TRBJ2-7|.
TGTGCCAGTAATGCGAGCTACGAGCAGTACTTC
CASNASYEQYF
>.|TRBV19|TRBJ2-1|TRBD2
TGTGCCAGTAGTATAGTTAGCCCTAGCGGGAGGTACTACAATGAGCAGTTCTTC
CASSIVSPSGRYYNEQFF
>.|TRBV19|TRBJ2-7|.
TGTGCCAGTAGAAGGTCCGCCGCTTACGAGCAGTACTTC
CASRRSAAYEQYF
>few|TRBV5-1|TRBJ2-7|.
TGCGCCAGCAGCTCAGACAGACTAAACTACGAGCAGTACTTC
CASSSDRLNYEQYF